This TCR beta chain appears in the sequencing data of a study of identical twins. Notes on the study in general: Fewer insertions characterized abundant cord blood beta clonotypes, whereas memory repertoires showed none. An excess of low generation probability was shown by twin-shared out-of-frame alpha sequences. Partly confounded zero-insertion analyses could result from invariant MAIT and iNKT cells.

The CDR3 has 13 amino acids. Trimming pared 8 bases from V and 4 bases from J, leaving 11 bases between. CDR1 is LNHNV and CDR2 is YYDKDF in the germline V gene (reference sequence). A universal primer site was incorporated via template switching, and the cDNA contained unique molecular identifiers. One entry per CDR3 protein results from TCRdb running MiXCR on the 5' RACE reads. Of some 500,000 distinct CDR3 sequences in the sample, about 13% were seen once. Regarding this clonotype: What it binds is unknown.

These sequences were also reported in another study, on yellow fever vaccine responses in identical twins.

This receptor was obtained from a woman under 30 in good health. The rearrangement joins TRBV15 to TRBJ1-4; D may be TRBD1 (6 bases). The sample taken for sequencing was CD4+ T cells sorted from blood. The CDR3 is CATVRGVNEKLFF. For the CDR3, the DNA is TGTGCCACCGTCAGGGGAGTTAATGAAAAACTGTTTTTT.